This TCR beta chain was recorded in a study of Graves' ophthalmopathy and Graves' hyperthyroidism. A word on this clonotype: Antigen: not known.

Study results and caveats: Most thyroid clonotypes expanded beyond 0.001 frequency were also found in blood.

Amplification of the TCR beta CDR3 regions used RNA transcripts (as template). The workflow started with a first-round RT-PCR run with HTBI primers and then moved on to a second-round multiplex PCR. TCRdb re-called the multiplex PCR reads through MiXCR, storing one row per CDR3 protein. The sample yields 650,000 to 800,000 distinct CDR3 sequences, under 50% seen once. V was cut by 3 bases and J by 5 bases, with 14 bases left in between. The germline V gene encodes CDR1 LGHNA and CDR2 YNFKEQ. CDR3 size: 14 residues. This sequence was found in an adult man with Graves' ophthalmopathy. The genes are TRBV4-2 and TRBJ2-7; D is possibly TRBD1 (5 bases). Sequencing was performed on peripheral blood. The CDR3 coding sequence is TGTGCCAGCAGCCAGTTATCCAGGGTCGACGAGCAGTACTTC. It specifies CASSQLSRVDEQYF.